These 10 T cell receptor beta chains were all obtained from the same sample, sequenced in a study of blood T cell repertoires in COVID-19. Repertoires were generated with immunoSEQ multiplex PCR, while TCRdb's copy carries only in-frame clones and drops some. The table shows some 100,000 clones, with more than 70% occurring only once. Sequencing was performed on peripheral blood. The receptors were gathered from a human donor in a cohort sampled during active COVID-19.

V gene TRBV6-5 combines with J gene TRBJ2-7; 10 positions match TRBD1. Trimming at V came to 6 bases and at J to 5 bases, leaving 7 bases not matched to a gene. Germline assignment: CDR1 MNHEY and CDR2 SVGAGI. This CDR3 is 14 amino acids long. In DNA form, the CDR3 reads TGTGCCAGCAGCCCCGGACAGGGGGTCGACGAGCAGTACTTC. It specifies CASSPGQGVDEQYF.

V and J are TRBV7-9 and TRBJ2-2; tentatively, D is TRBD1 (6 bases). The V gene lost 2 bases and the J gene lost 1 base, with 14 bases spanning the gap. The V gene's germline CDR1 is SEHNR and CDR2 FQNEAQ (reference sequence). This CDR3 comprises 17 residues. The CDR3 DNA is TGTGCCAGCAGCTTATCTTCCGGGACATTGAACACCGGGGAGCTGTTTTTT. This sequence encodes CASSLSSGTLNTGELFF.

The chain couples TRBV9 to TRBJ2-7; 14 bases are a match to TRBD2. Germline trimming cut 5 bases from V and 3 bases from J; bases unmatched to any gene: 7. CDR1 SGDLS and CDR2 YYNGEE come from the germline V gene. This CDR3 comprises 16 residues. The CDR3 sequence is CASRPGLAGVLYEQYF. The CDR3, as DNA: TGTGCCAGCAGACCGGGACTAGCGGGGGTTCTCTACGAGCAGTACTTC.

This clone appeared once. The rearrangement joins TRBV6-5 to TRBJ1-5; D is undetermined. The germline V and J ends were trimmed by 8 bases and 6 bases, with 8 bases remaining between them. The CDR3 is 11 residues long. From germline, CDR1 is MNHEY and CDR2 SVGAGI. This CDR3 reads CASGNSQPQHF. CDR3 coding DNA: TGTGCCAGCGGCAATTCTCAGCCCCAGCATTTT.

The chain uses TRBV27 and TRBJ2-1; possibly TRBD2 for D (5 bases). There are 15 residues in the CDR3. Germline V gene sequence: CDR1 MNHEY, CDR2 SMNVEV (reference sequence). V was pared by 5 bases and J by 4 bases, with 15 bases between. The CDR3 sequence is CASSNFRTPYNEQFF. CDR3 bases: TGTGCCAGCAGTAACTTCAGGACTCCTTACAATGAGCAGTTCTTC.

V gene TRBV15 combines with J gene TRBJ1-2; D not resolved. CDR1 is LNHNV, CDR2 YYDKDF, per germline (reference sequence). Trimming shortened V by 0 bases and J by 6 bases, and 8 bases separated the two germline ends. This CDR3 comprises 13 residues. The CDR3 bases are TGTGCCACCAGCAGAGATATGGGAGATGGCTACACCTTC. As protein: CATSRDMGDGYTF.

The gene calls are TRBV9 and TRBJ1-3; the D gene is possibly TRBD1 (5 bases). Germline CDR1 reads SGDLS; CDR2 reads YYNGEE. The V end was cut by 0 bases, the J end by 0 bases, with 13 bases between. The CDR3 contains 17 residues. In DNA form, the CDR3 reads TGTGCCAGCAGCGTAGGGGGCAGCCATCCCTCTGGAAACACCATATATTTT. Encoded protein: CASSVGGSHPSGNTIYF.

This clone has a count of ten or more. The V and J genes are TRBV29-1 and TRBJ2-4; TRBD1 aligns across 8 bases. The CDR3 spans 13 residues. The ends lost 7 bases at V and 5 bases at J; junction bases unmatched: 7. Looked up from germline, CDR1 is SQVTM and CDR2 is ANQGSEA. CDR3 loop: CSGQGLGENIQYF. For the CDR3, the DNA is TGCAGCGGACAGGGGCTAGGGGAAAACATTCAGTACTTC.

This CDR3 is CASRTSGARSYNEQFF. For the CDR3, the DNA is TGTGCCAGCAGGACTAGCGGGGCCCGCTCCTACAATGAGCAGTTCTTC. The chain combines TRBV7-9 with TRBJ2-1, with TRBD2 identical over 11 bases. CDR1 SEHNR and CDR2 FQNEAQ come from the germline V gene (reference sequence). V shed 6 bases and J 0 bases; nucleotides not matched to a gene: 4. The CDR3 consists of 16 residues.

The chain uses TRBV7-2 and TRBJ1-2, with D tentatively TRBD1 (5 bases). This CDR3 is built from 15 residues. CDR1 is SGHTA and CDR2 is FQGNSA in the germline V gene. V was cut by 2 bases and J by 8 bases, with 18 bases left in between. The CDR3 loop is CASSLTFTGAGGYTF. In DNA, the CDR3 is TGTGCCAGCAGCTTAACTTTCACAGGCGCGGGGGGCTACACCTTC. The full variable domain, its missing parts supplied by reference TRBV7-2 and TRBJ1-2, is GAGVSQSPSNKVTEKGKDVELRCDPISGHTALYWYRQSLGQGLEFLIYFQGNSAPDKSGLPSDRFSAERTGGSVSTLTIQRTQQEDSAVYLCASSLTFTGAGGYTFGSGTRLTVV.